A selection of T cell receptor beta chains follows, all from one sample in a study of T cells in Graves' hyperthyroidism and ophthalmopathy. Each CDR3 protein gets one entry after TCRdb re-called the multiplex PCR reads with MiXCR. The sample consists of about 400,000 distinct CDR3 sequences, roughly an eighth of them appearing once. Material for sequencing was blood. The receptors derive from a woman aged 18-35 years with Graves' hyperthyroidism. CDR3s include the opening cysteine and the closing phenylalanine or tryptophan. A D gene is named only where the DNA matches it firmly. A row's size may be missing; if present it is once, few, many or a size class.

cdr3_aa: CASSVAPTSYNEQFF
cdr3_nt: TGTGCCAGCAGCGTAGCCCCTACGTCCTACAATGAGCAGTTCTTC
d_call: -
v_call: TRBV9
j_call: TRBJ2-1
clone_size: many
cdr3_length: 15

cdr3_aa: CSAAPAKNIQYF
cdr3_nt: TGCAGTGCCGCTCCAGCCAAAAACATTCAGTACTTC
d_call: -
v_call: TRBV20-1
j_call: TRBJ2-4
clone_size: -
cdr3_length: 12

cdr3_aa: CASSQTGGQGSYEQYF
cdr3_nt: TGTGCCAGCAGTCAGACAGGGGGCCAGGGCTCCTACGAGCAGTACTTC
d_call: TRBD1
v_call: TRBV6-1
j_call: TRBJ2-7
clone_size: many
cdr3_length: 16

cdr3_aa: CASSPARGGTNEQYF
cdr3_nt: TGTGCCAGCTCACCGGCGAGGGGGGGAACCAACGAGCAGTACTTC
d_call: -
v_call: TRBV18
j_call: TRBJ2-7
clone_size: many
cdr3_length: 15

cdr3_aa: CAIKEGGAETQYF
cdr3_nt: TGTGCCATCAAGGAGGGAGGAGCCGAGACCCAGTACTTC
d_call: -
v_call: TRBV10-3
j_call: TRBJ2-5
clone_size: many
cdr3_length: 13

cdr3_aa: CASSPTLGQGTYNEQFF
cdr3_nt: TGTGCCAGCTCACCGACTCTTGGACAAGGAACTTACAATGAGCAGTTCTTC
d_call: -
v_call: TRBV18
j_call: TRBJ2-1
clone_size: few
cdr3_length: 17

cdr3_aa: CASSPRTSGEQFF
cdr3_nt: TGTGCCAGCAGCCCGAGGACTAGCGGTGAGCAGTTCTTC
d_call: TRBD2
v_call: TRBV11-2
j_call: TRBJ2-1
clone_size: many
cdr3_length: 13

cdr3_aa: CASRGTGGPRGTSQYF
cdr3_nt: TGTGCCAGCAGGGGGACAGGCGGGCCAAGGGGCACCTCCCAGTACTTC
d_call: TRBD1
v_call: TRBV6-2/TRBV6-3
j_call: TRBJ2-5
clone_size: many
cdr3_length: 16

cdr3_aa: CASSQDPSGEQFF
cdr3_nt: TGTGCCAGCAGCCAAGATCCTAGCGGCGAGCAGTTCTTC
d_call: TRBD2
v_call: TRBV3-1
j_call: TRBJ2-1
clone_size: many
cdr3_length: 13

cdr3_aa: CASSVLAGGPSDTQYF
cdr3_nt: TGTGCCAGCAGTGTACTAGCGGGAGGGCCGTCAGATACGCAGTATTTT
d_call: TRBD2
v_call: TRBV27
j_call: TRBJ2-3
clone_size: -
cdr3_length: 16

cdr3_aa: CASSLVGGVGNNEQFF
cdr3_nt: TGCGCCAGCAGCTTGGTCGGGGGCGTGGGGAACAATGAGCAGTTCTTC
d_call: -
v_call: TRBV5-1
j_call: TRBJ2-1
clone_size: few
cdr3_length: 16

cdr3_aa: CASSFWGNEAFF
cdr3_nt: TGTGCCAGCAGTTTTTGGGGTAATGAGGCTTTCTTT
d_call: -
v_call: TRBV28
j_call: TRBJ1-1
clone_size: -
cdr3_length: 12

cdr3_aa: CASRKARTGSLWYF
cdr3_nt: TGTGCCAGCAGGAAGGCTCGGACAGGGAGTTTGTGGTACTTC
d_call: TRBD1
v_call: TRBV28
j_call: TRBJ2-5
clone_size: -
cdr3_length: 14

cdr3_aa: CASSPLGQGIYNEQFF
cdr3_nt: TGTGCCAGCAGTCCCCTCGGGCAGGGAATATACAATGAGCAGTTCTTC
d_call: -
v_call: TRBV12-3/TRBV12-4
j_call: TRBJ2-1
clone_size: many
cdr3_length: 16

cdr3_aa: CSASGTGGYEQYF
cdr3_nt: TGCAGTGCTAGCGGGACAGGGGGCTACGAGCAGTACTTC
d_call: TRBD1
v_call: TRBV20-1
j_call: TRBJ2-7
clone_size: many
cdr3_length: 13

cdr3_aa: CSARRPIGLFEQYF
cdr3_nt: TGCAGTGCTAGGCGGCCTATAGGTTTGTTCGAGCAGTACTTC
d_call: -
v_call: TRBV20-1
j_call: TRBJ2-7
clone_size: many
cdr3_length: 14

cdr3_aa: CASSRGQGGSQPQHF
cdr3_nt: TGTGCCAGCAGTCGTGGGCAGGGAGGTAGTCAGCCCCAGCATTTT
d_call: -
v_call: TRBV27
j_call: TRBJ1-5
clone_size: few
cdr3_length: 15

cdr3_aa: CSANDGDYGYTF
cdr3_nt: TGCAGTGCAAACGACGGGGACTATGGCTACACCTTC
d_call: -
v_call: TRBV20-1
j_call: TRBJ1-2
clone_size: many
cdr3_length: 12

cdr3_aa: CAISSPGRGEGTEAFF
cdr3_nt: TGTGCCATCAGTTCCCCCGGGAGAGGGGAGGGCACTGAAGCTTTCTTT
d_call: -
v_call: TRBV10-3
j_call: TRBJ1-1
clone_size: many
cdr3_length: 16

cdr3_aa: CASSLGDSGSTHTQYF
cdr3_nt: TGTGCCAGCAGCTTAGGAGATAGCGGGAGCACACATACGCAGTATTTT
d_call: TRBD2
v_call: TRBV7-9
j_call: TRBJ2-3
clone_size: few
cdr3_length: 16

cdr3_aa: CSATLGTSGTDTQYF
cdr3_nt: TGCAGTGCTACCCTTGGGACTAGCGGCACAGATACGCAGTATTTT
d_call: TRBD2
v_call: TRBV20-1
j_call: TRBJ2-3
clone_size: -
cdr3_length: 15

cdr3_aa: CASAALQVTLSNSPLHF
cdr3_nt: TGTGCCAGCGCCGCATTACAGGTGACATTAAGTAATTCACCCCTCCACTTT
d_call: -
v_call: TRBV2
j_call: TRBJ1-6
clone_size: many
cdr3_length: 17

cdr3_aa: CASSLGGRKYEQYF
cdr3_nt: TGTGCCAGCAGTTTGGGGGGACGGAAATACGAGCAGTACTTC
d_call: -
v_call: TRBV6-1
j_call: TRBJ2-7
clone_size: many
cdr3_length: 14

cdr3_aa: CSARWAKSSYEQYF
cdr3_nt: TGCAGTGCAAGATGGGCAAAGAGCTCCTACGAGCAGTACTTC
d_call: -
v_call: TRBV20-1
j_call: TRBJ2-7
clone_size: many
cdr3_length: 14

cdr3_aa: CASSLDGGLTFYEQYF
cdr3_nt: TGCGCCAGCAGCTTGGATGGGGGGCTTACCTTCTACGAGCAGTACTTC
d_call: -
v_call: TRBV5-1
j_call: TRBJ2-7
clone_size: many
cdr3_length: 16

cdr3_aa: CASSSRRDKTHNEQFF
cdr3_nt: TGTGCCAGCAGTTCCAGGAGAGACAAGACTCACAATGAGCAGTTCTTC
d_call: -
v_call: TRBV27
j_call: TRBJ2-1
clone_size: many
cdr3_length: 16

cdr3_aa: CASMGRDSFNEQFF
cdr3_nt: TGTGCCAGCATGGGACGTGACAGTTTCAATGAGCAGTTCTTC
d_call: -
v_call: TRBV27
j_call: TRBJ2-1
clone_size: many
cdr3_length: 14

cdr3_aa: CASSLQGKDEKLFF
cdr3_nt: TGTGCCAGCAGTCTACAGGGGAAAGACGAAAAACTGTTTTTT
d_call: TRBD1
v_call: TRBV28
j_call: TRBJ1-4
clone_size: many
cdr3_length: 14

cdr3_aa: CASSLLADPTDTQYF
cdr3_nt: TGTGCCAGCAGCTTATTAGCGGACCCCACAGATACGCAGTATTTT
d_call: -
v_call: TRBV7-3
j_call: TRBJ2-3
clone_size: many
cdr3_length: 15

cdr3_aa: CASSPNRLAGVPDTQYF
cdr3_nt: TGTGCCAGCAGCCCCAACAGACTAGCGGGAGTCCCAGATACGCAGTATTTT
d_call: TRBD2
v_call: TRBV11-2
j_call: TRBJ2-3
clone_size: many
cdr3_length: 17

cdr3_aa: CASSQILQDWDGYTF
cdr3_nt: TGTGCCAGCAGTCAGATACTACAGGATTGGGATGGCTACACCTTC
d_call: -
v_call: TRBV2
j_call: TRBJ1-2
clone_size: -
cdr3_length: 15

cdr3_aa: CASSLVVGAGNQPQHF
cdr3_nt: TGTGCCAGCAGCTTAGTTGTGGGGGCTGGGAACCAGCCCCAGCATTTT
d_call: -
v_call: TRBV7-2
j_call: TRBJ1-5
clone_size: few
cdr3_length: 16

cdr3_aa: CASSGTSGRDTQYF
cdr3_nt: TGTGCCAGCAGCGGGACTAGCGGGAGGGATACGCAGTATTTT
d_call: -
v_call: TRBV3-2
j_call: TRBJ2-3
clone_size: -
cdr3_length: 14

cdr3_aa: CSASSPGDSYEQYF
cdr3_nt: TGCAGTGCTAGTTCGCCTGGCGACTCCTACGAGCAGTACTTC
d_call: -
v_call: TRBV20-1
j_call: TRBJ2-7
clone_size: many
cdr3_length: 14

cdr3_aa: CAWSDLGNPGQPQHF
cdr3_nt: TGTGCCTGGAGTGATTTGGGCAACCCGGGTCAGCCCCAGCATTTT
d_call: -
v_call: TRBV30
j_call: TRBJ1-5
clone_size: few
cdr3_length: 15

cdr3_aa: CASSLRQGSGGYTF
cdr3_nt: TGTGCCAGCAGCTTGAGGCAAGGCTCGGGTGGCTACACCTTC
d_call: -
v_call: TRBV5-4
j_call: TRBJ1-2
clone_size: -
cdr3_length: 14

cdr3_aa: CASMREAPPRTQYF
cdr3_nt: TGTGCCAGCATGCGGGAGGCTCCGCCTAGGACGCAGTATTTT
d_call: TRBD2
v_call: TRBV6-1
j_call: TRBJ2-3
clone_size: -
cdr3_length: 14